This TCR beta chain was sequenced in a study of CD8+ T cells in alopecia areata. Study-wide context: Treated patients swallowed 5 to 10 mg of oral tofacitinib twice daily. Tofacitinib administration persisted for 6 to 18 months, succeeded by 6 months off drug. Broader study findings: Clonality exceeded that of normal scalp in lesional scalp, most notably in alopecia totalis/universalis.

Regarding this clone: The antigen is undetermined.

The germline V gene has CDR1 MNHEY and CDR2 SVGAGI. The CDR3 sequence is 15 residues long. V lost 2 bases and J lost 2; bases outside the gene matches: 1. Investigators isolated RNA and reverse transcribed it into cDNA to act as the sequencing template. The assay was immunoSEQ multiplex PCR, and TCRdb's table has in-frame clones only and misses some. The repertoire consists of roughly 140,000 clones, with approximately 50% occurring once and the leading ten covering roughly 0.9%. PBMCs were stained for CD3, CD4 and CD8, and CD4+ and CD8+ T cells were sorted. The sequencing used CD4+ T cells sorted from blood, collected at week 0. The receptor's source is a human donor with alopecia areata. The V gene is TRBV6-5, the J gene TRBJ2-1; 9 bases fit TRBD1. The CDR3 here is CASSYRTGAYNEQFF. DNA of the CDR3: TGTGCCAGCAGTTACAGGACAGGGGCCTACAATGAGCAGTTCTTC.